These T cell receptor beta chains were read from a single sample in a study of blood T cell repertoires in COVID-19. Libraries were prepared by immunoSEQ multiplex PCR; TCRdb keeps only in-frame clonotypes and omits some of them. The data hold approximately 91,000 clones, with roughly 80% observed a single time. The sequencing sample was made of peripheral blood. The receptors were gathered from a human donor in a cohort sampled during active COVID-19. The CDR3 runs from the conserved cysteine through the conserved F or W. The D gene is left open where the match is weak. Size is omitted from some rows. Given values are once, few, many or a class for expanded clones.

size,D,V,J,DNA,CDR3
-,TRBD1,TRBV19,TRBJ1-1,TGTGCCAGTAGTCCCCAGGACAGGCGGGCTGAAGCTTTCTTT,CASSPQDRRAEAFF
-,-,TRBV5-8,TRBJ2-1,TGTGCCAGCGGACTAACCTACAATGAGCAGTTCTTC,CASGLTYNEQFF
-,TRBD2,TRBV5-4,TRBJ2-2,TGTGCCAGCAGCTTGTCGGGAGGGCGGAACACCGGGGAGCTGTTTTTT,CASSLSGGRNTGELFF
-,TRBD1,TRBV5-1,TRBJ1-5,TGCGCCAGCAGCTGGCTCGACAGGGTTCGTCAGCCCCAGCATTTT,CASSWLDRVRQPQHF
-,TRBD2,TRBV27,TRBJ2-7,TGTGCCAGCAGTCCCCCAGGACTAGCGAACCGCTACGAGCAGTACTTC,CASSPPGLANRYEQYF
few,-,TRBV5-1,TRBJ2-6,TGCGCCAGCACTCCTGGCTCCGGGGCCAACGTCCTGACTTTC,CASTPGSGANVLTF
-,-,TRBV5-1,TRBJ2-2,TGCGCCAGCAGCTTGGGCGGTCCCGCGAACACCGGGGAGCTGTTTTTT,CASSLGGPANTGELFF
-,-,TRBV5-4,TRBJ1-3,TGTGCCAGCAGCTTGGGGGGGACTCGAGGCGGAAACACCATATATTTT,CASSLGGTRGGNTIYF
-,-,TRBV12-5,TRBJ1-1,TGTGCTAGTGGTCCCCCGGGGGGCCTGAACACTGAAGCTTTCTTT,CASGPPGGLNTEAFF
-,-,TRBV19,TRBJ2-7,TGTGCCAGTAGTCTTTACGAGCAGTACTTC,CASSLYEQYF
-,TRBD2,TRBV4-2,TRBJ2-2,TGTGCCAGCAGCCTCACTAGCGGGAACACCGGGGAGCTGTTTTTT,CASSLTSGNTGELFF
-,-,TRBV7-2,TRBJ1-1,TGTGCCAGCCACTACAGGGTCCAAGTCACTGAAGCTTTCTTT,CASHYRVQVTEAFF
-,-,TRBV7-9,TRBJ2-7,TGTGCCAGCAGCTTAGGGCAGGGGCTCGAGCAGTACTTC,CASSLGQGLEQYF
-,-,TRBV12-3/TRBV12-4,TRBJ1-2,TGTGCCAGCAGCCTCGTGGGGGCCACGGGCTACACCTTC,CASSLVGATGYTF
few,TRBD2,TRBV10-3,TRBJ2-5,TGTGCCATCAGTGACCAGCGGGAGAGGGAGACCCAGTACTTC,CAISDQRERETQYF
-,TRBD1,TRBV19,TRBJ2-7,TGTGCCAGTAGACCCGGGACAGGACCCTACGAGCAGTACTTC,CASRPGTGPYEQYF
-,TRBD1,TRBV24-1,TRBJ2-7,TGTGCCACCAGTGACCCTACCGGGACAGGGAAATACGAGCAGTACTTC,CATSDPTGTGKYEQYF
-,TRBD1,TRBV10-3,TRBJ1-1,TGTGCCATCAGTGAGGAGGCGGGACAGGGACATGAAGCTTTCTTT,CAISEEAGQGHEAFF
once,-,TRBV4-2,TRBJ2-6,TGTGCCAGCAGCCCAGACCGGTCGATCGGGGCCAACGTCCTGACTTTC,CASSPDRSIGANVLTF
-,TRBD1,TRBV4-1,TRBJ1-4,TGCGCCAGCGGACAGGGCCATAATGAAAAACTGTTTTTT,CASGQGHNEKLFF
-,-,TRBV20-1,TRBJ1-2,TGCAGTGCTAGGCCAGATGGCTACACCTTC,CSARPDGYTF
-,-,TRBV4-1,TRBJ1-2,TGCGCCAGCAGCCAAGCCGGGGGGAACTATGGCTACACCTTC,CASSQAGGNYGYTF
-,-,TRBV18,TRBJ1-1,TGTGCCAGCTCACCACCGACAGGTTGGGACACTGAAGCTTTCTTT,CASSPPTGWDTEAFF
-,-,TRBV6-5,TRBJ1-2,TGTGCCAGCAGTACAGGGTTGGGAGGCTACACCTTC,CASSTGLGGYTF
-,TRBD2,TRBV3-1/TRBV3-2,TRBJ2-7,TGTGCCAGCAGCCTTAGGACTAGATCAGGCGAGCAGTACTTC,CASSLRTRSGEQYF
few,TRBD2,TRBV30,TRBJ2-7,TGTGCCTGGAAATTGGGCGGGAGCTCCTACGAGCAGTACTTC,CAWKLGGSSYEQYF
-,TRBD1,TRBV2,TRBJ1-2,TGTGCCAGCACCCCCCTTGATCAGGGGGATTTTGGCTACACCTTC,CASTPLDQGDFGYTF
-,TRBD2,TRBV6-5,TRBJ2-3,TGTGCCAGCAGGGTGCGGGGGAGTCCCACAGATACGCAGTATTTT,CASRVRGSPTDTQYF
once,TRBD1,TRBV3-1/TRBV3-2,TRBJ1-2,TGTGCCAGCAGCCCAGTCGGGACAGGGAACTATGGCTACACCTTC,CASSPVGTGNYGYTF
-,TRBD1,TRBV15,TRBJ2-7,TGTGCCACCAGCAGACGACAGGGTCTTGGCGAGCAGTACTTC,CATSRRQGLGEQYF
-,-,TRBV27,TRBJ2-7,TGTGCCAGCAGCTTAGGCAGGGTCTACGAGCAGTACTTC,CASSLGRVYEQYF
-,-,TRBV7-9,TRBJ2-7,TGTGCCAGCAGGCCGCTCCAGGGACTGTCCTACGAGCAGTACTTC,CASRPLQGLSYEQYF
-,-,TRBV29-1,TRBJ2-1,TGCAGCGGGAGGACTCACGGCGAGCAGTTCTTC,CSGRTHGEQFF
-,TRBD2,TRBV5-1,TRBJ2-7,TGCGCCAGCAGCTCGACTAGCGGATCTTACGTAGGGCAGTACTTC,CASSSTSGSYVGQYF
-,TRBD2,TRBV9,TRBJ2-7,TGTGCCAGCAGCGTAGGTGGCGGGAGTCTCGAGCAGTACTTC,CASSVGGGSLEQYF
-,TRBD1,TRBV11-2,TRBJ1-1,TGTGCCAGCAGCCCACAGGGGGCGATTCTGTACACTGAAGCTTTCTTT,CASSPQGAILYTEAFF
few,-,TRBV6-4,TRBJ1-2,TGTGCCAGCAGCCCCGGAGGACAGCCCTATGGCTACACCTTC,CASSPGGQPYGYTF
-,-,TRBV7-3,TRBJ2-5,TGTGCCAGCAGCTTACTGACAGGGCGGGGACAAGAGACCCAGTACTTC,CASSLLTGRGQETQYF
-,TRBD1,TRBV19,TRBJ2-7,TGTGCCAGTAGTAATACAGGGGGTGGATCCTACGAGCAGTACTTC,CASSNTGGGSYEQYF
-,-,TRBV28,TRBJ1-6,TGTGCCAGCAGTGATCAAGGACGGGGGGATTCACCCCTCCACTTT,CASSDQGRGDSPLHF
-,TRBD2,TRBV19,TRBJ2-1,TGTGCCCTTAGGGGGACTAGGGGGAATGAGCAGTTCTTC,CALRGTRGNEQFF
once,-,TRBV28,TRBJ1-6,TGTGCCAGCACCGGGCAGGGAGGTTCACCCCTCCACTTT,CASTGQGGSPLHF
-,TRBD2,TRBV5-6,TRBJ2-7,TGTGCCAGCAGCTCGGGGGGGTCGAGCAAGGGCTACGAGCAGTACTTC,CASSSGGSSKGYEQYF
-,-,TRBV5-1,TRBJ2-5,TGCGCCAGCAGCTACGTAGGAGGCCAAGAGACCCAGTACTTC,CASSYVGGQETQYF
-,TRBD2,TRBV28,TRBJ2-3,TGTGCCTCGGGACTAGCGGGGGGCACAGATACGCAGTATTTT,CASGLAGGTDTQYF
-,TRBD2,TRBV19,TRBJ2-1,TGTGCCAGTAGGCCCCGGGGGGGTTTAAATGAGCAGTTCTTC,CASRPRGGLNEQFF
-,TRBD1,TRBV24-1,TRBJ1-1,TGTGCCCCCGCATGGACAGGGAGGCTGACTGAAGCTTTCTTT,CAPAWTGRLTEAFF
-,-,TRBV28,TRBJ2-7,TGTGCCAGCAGTTTATTTAGTGCCAGGCCCCCTTCCTTC,CASSLFSARPPSF
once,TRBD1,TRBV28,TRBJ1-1,TGTGCCAGCAGAGGGACAGGTCCAGAGGACACTGAAGCTTTCTTT,CASRGTGPEDTEAFF
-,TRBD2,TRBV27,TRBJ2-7,TGTGCCAGCAGTGCCCGACTAGCGGGAGTTTCGCACGAGCAGTACTTC,CASSARLAGVSHEQYF
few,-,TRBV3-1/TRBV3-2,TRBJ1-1,TGTGCCAGCAACGACAGGATAGGGCTTGAAGCTTTCTTT,CASNDRIGLEAFF
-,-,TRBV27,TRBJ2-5,TGTGCCAGCAGCTCCGATAGTAGGGGGACCCAGTACTTC,CASSSDSRGTQYF
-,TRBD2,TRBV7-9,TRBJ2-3,TGTGCCAGCAGCCGGGTAGCGGGAGGCAAGGCTGTTACGCAGTATTTT,CASSRVAGGKAVTQYF